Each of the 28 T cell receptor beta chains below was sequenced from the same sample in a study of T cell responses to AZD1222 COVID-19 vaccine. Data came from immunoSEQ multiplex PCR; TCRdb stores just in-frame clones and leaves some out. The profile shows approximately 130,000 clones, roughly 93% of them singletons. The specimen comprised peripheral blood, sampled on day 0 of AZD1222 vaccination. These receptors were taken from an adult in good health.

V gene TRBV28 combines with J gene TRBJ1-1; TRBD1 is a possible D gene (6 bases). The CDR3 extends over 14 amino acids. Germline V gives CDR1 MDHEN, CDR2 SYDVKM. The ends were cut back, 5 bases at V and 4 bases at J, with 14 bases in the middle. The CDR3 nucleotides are TGTGCCAGCAGTCCACCAGGGGTTCTCACTGAAGCTTTCTTT. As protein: CASSPPGVLTEAFF.

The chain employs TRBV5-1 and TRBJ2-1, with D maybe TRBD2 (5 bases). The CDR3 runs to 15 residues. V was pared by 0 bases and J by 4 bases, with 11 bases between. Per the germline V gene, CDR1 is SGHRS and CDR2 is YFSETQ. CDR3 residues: CASSLAWRVYNEQFF. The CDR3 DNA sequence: TGCGCCAGCAGCTTGGCCTGGCGGGTATACAATGAGCAGTTCTTC.

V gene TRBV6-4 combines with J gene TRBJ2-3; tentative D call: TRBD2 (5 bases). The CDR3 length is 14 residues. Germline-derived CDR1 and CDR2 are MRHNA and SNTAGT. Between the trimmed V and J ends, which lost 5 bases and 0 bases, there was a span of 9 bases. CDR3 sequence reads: CASSSGFSTDTQYF. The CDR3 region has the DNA TGTGCCAGCAGTAGCGGTTTTAGCACAGATACGCAGTATTTT.

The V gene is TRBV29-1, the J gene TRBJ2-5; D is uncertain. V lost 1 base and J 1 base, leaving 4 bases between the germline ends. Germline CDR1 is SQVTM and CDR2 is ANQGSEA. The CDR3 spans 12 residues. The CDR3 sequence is CSVEASQETQYF. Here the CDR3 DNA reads TGCAGCGTTGAAGCCAGCCAAGAGACCCAGTACTTC.

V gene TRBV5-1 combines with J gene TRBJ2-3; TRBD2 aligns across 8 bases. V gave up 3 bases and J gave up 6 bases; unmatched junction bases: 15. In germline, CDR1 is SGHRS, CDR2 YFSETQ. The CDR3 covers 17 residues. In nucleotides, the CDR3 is TGCGCCAGCAGCTCCCCACTAGCGGACCTACCAGGGGATACGCAGTATTTT. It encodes CASSSPLADLPGDTQYF. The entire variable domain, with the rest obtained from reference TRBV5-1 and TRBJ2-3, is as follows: KAGVTQTPRYLIKTRGQQVTLSCSPISGHRSVSWYQQTPGQGLQFLFEYFSETQRNKGNFPGRFSGRQFSNSRSEMNVSTLELGDSALYLCASSSPLADLPGDTQYFGPGTRLTVL.

The CDR3 spells CASSQGLAGMNTGELFF. CDR3 DNA sequence: TGCGCCAGCAGCCAAGGACTAGCGGGGATGAACACCGGGGAGCTGTTTTTT. The chain uses TRBV10-1 and TRBJ2-2; 12 bases line up with TRBD2. CDR3 length: 17 residues. Germline values: CDR1 WNHNN, CDR2 SYGVQD (reference sequence). The V segment lost 6 bases and the J segment 1 base; nucleotides outside the gene matches: 6.

The CDR3 DNA reads TGCGCCAGCAGCTTTAGCCGGGGGCGCACAGATACGCAGTATTTT. Its translation is CASSFSRGRTDTQYF. The chain combines TRBV5-1 with TRBJ2-3; TRBD1 or TRBD2 may be the D gene (6 bases each). Germline CDR1 and CDR2: SGHRS and YFSETQ. CDR3 length: 15 amino acids. Trimming pared 2 bases from V and 1 base from J, leaving 11 bases between.

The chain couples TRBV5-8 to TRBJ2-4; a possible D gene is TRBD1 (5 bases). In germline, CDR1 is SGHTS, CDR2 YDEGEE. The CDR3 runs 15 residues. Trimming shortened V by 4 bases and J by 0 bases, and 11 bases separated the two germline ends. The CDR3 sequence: CASSPRTIAKNIQYF. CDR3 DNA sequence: TGTGCCAGCAGCCCCCGGACAATAGCCAAAAACATTCAGTACTTC.

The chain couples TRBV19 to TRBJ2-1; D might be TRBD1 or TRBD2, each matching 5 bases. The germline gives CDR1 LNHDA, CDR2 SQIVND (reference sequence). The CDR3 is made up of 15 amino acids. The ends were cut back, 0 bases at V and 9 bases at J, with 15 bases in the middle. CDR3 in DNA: TGTGCCAGTAGTATAGATCGGGAAGGGCAGGGTGAGCAGTTCTTC. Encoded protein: CASSIDREGQGEQFF.

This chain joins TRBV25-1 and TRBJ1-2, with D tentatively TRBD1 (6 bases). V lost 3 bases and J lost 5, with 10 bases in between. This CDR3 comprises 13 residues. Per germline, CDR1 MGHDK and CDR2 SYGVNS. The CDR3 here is CASSEGGGYGYTF. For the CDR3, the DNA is TGTGCCAGCAGTGAGGGAGGGGGATATGGCTACACCTTC.

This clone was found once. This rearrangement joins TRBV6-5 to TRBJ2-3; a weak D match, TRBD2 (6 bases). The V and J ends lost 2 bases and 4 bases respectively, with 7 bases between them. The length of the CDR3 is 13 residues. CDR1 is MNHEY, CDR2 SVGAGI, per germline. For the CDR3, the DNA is TGTGCCAGCAGTTACCGGGAGCCAGATACGCAGTATTTT. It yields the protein CASSYREPDTQYF.

The CDR3 DNA follows: TGTGCCAGCAGGCTTGAACAGGGGATCACTGAAGCTTTCTTT. Translating it yields CASRLEQGITEAFF. This rearrangement joins TRBV2 to TRBJ1-1; 7 bases map to TRBD1. The CDR3 length is 14 residues. V gave up 6 bases and J gave up 4 bases; unmatched junction bases: 8. Germline assignment: CDR1 SNHLY and CDR2 FYNNEI.

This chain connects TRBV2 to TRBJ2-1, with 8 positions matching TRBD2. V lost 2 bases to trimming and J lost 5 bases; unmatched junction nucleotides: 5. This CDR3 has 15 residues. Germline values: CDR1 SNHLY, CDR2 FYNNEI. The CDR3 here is CASSERAGGHNEQFF. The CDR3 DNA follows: TGTGCCAGCAGTGAAAGGGCGGGAGGTCACAATGAGCAGTTCTTC.

The CDR3: CASRAGTPPYEQYF. CDR3 bases: TGTGCCAGCAGGGCCGGGACTCCACCCTACGAGCAGTACTTC. V usage is TRBV6-5 and J usage is TRBJ2-7, with a possible D match to TRBD2 (6 bases). CDR3 length: 14 amino acids. Per germline, CDR1 MNHEY and CDR2 SVGAGI. V lost 6 bases and J 2 bases, leaving 14 bases between the germline ends.

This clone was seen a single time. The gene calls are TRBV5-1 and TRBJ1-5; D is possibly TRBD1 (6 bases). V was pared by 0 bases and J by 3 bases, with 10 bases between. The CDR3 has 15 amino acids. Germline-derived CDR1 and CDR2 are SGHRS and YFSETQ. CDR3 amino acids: CASSLEAGANQPQHF. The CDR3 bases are TGCGCCAGCAGCTTGGAGGCGGGGGCCAATCAGCCCCAGCATTTT.

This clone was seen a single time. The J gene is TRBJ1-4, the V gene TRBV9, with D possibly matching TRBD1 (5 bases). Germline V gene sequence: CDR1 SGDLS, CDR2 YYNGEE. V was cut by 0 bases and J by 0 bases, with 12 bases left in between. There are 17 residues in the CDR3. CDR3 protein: CASSVGQGRATNEKLFF. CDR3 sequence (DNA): TGTGCCAGCAGCGTAGGCCAGGGTCGGGCAACTAATGAAAAACTGTTTTTT.

CDR3 sequence reads: CASSAAVYNEQFF. In DNA form, the CDR3 reads TGTGCCAGCAGCGCGGCTGTGTACAATGAGCAGTTCTTC. The chain recombines TRBV7-3 with TRBJ2-1; D remains unclear. V lost 5 bases, J lost 4 bases, and 9 bases lay in between. This CDR3 contains 13 residues. CDR1 SGHTA and CDR2 FQGTGA come from the germline V gene.

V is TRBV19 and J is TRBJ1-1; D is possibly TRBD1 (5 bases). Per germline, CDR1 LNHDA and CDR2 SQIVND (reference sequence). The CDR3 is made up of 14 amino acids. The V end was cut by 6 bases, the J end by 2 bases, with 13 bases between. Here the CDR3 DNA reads TGTGCCAGTAGGAAGACAGCATCAAACACTGAAGCTTTCTTT. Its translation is CASRKTASNTEAFF.

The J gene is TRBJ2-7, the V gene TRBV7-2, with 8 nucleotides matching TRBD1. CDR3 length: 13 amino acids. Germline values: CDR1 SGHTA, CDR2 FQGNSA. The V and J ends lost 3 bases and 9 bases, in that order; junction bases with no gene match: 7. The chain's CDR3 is CASSFGGQGGQYF. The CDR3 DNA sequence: TGTGCCAGCAGCTTTGGAGGACAGGGCGGGCAGTACTTC.

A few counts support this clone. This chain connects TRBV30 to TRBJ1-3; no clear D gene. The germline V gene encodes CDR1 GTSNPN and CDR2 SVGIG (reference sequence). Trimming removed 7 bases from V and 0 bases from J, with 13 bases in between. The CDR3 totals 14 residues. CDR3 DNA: TGTGCCTACACCCGTCGGCTCTCTGGAAACACCATATATTTT. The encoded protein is CAYTRRLSGNTIYF.

The CDR3: CASSTNNNEQFF. The CDR3 bases are TGTGCCAGCAGTACTAACAACAATGAGCAGTTCTTC. The chain is built from TRBV28 and TRBJ2-1; D gene ambiguous. Germline values: CDR1 MDHEN, CDR2 SYDVKM. CDR3 length: 12 amino acids. Trimming cost V 5 bases and J 5 bases, with 7 bases left between them.

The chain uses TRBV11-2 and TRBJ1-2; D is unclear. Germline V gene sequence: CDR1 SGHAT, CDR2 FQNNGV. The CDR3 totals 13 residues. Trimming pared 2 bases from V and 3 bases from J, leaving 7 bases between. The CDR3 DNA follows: TGTGCCAGCAGCTTATTCGGACACTATGGCTACACCTTC. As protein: CASSLFGHYGYTF.

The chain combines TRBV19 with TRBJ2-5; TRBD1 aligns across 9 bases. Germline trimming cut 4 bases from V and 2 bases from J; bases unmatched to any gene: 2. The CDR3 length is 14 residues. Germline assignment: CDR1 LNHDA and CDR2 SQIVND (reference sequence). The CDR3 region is CASSRTGVQETQYF. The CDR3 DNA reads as TGTGCCAGTAGTAGGACAGGGGTGCAAGAGACCCAGTACTTC.

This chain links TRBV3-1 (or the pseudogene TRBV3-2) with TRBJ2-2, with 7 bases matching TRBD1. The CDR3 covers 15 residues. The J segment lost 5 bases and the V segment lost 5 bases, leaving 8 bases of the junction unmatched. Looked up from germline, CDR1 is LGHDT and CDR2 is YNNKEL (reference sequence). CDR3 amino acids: CASSTDRVRTGELFF. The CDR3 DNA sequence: TGTGCCAGCAGCACTGACAGGGTGAGGACCGGGGAGCTGTTTTTT.

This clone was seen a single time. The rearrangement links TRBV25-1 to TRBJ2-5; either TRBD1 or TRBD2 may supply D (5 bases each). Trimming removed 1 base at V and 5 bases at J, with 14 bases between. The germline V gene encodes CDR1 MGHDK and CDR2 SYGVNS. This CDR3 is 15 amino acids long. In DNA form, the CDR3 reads TGTGCCAGCAGTGAATTCCGGGGCACGGGGGAGACCCAGTACTTC. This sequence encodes CASSEFRGTGETQYF.

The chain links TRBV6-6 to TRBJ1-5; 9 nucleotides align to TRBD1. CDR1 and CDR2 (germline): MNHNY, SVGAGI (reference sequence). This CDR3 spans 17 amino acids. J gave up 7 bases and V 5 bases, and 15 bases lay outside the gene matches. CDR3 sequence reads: CASSPGQGWGPLQPQHF. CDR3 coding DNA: TGTGCCAGCAGTCCTGGACAGGGGTGGGGCCCGTTGCAGCCCCAGCATTTT.

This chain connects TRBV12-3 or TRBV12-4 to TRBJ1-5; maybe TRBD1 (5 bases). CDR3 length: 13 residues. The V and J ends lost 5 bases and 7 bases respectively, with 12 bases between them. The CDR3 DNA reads TGTGCCAGCAGTGACCTAGGGACGCAGCCCCAGCATTTT. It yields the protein CASSDLGTQPQHF.

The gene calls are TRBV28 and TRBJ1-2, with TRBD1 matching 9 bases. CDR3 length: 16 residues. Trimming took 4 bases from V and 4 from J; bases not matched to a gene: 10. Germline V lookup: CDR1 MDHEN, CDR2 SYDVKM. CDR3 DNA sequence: TGTGCCAGCAGTTCCGGACAGGGGATAGGAATCTATGGCTACACCTTC. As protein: CASSSGQGIGIYGYTF.